The 5 T cell receptor beta chains reported below all come from one sample, sequenced in a study of human T cells and chemical hapten exposure. In TCRdb, the RACE reads were re-called with MiXCR into one record per CDR3 protein. Of 150,000 to 200,000 distinct CDR3 sequences listed, about 15% are singletons. The time point is: patch test 1, 2 weeks after DPC sensitization. The treatment was: therapeutic diphenylcyclopropenone sensitization with weekly scalp DPC. The specimen was whole blood, collected in connection with sensitization to the hapten diphenylcyclopropenone (DPC). The receptors come from a woman aged 25-40 years with alopecia areata. Some clones in this sample may be carry-over from other donors' samples.

This clonotype was counted between two and nine times. The genes are TRBV12-5 and TRBJ1-5, with 9 bases matching TRBD1. The CDR3 covers 15 residues. The V gene's germline CDR1 is LGHNT and CDR2 FRNRAP. The V segment lost 5 bases and the J segment 5 bases; nucleotides outside the gene matches: 7. CDR3 amino acids: CASGPGQGYHQPQHF. CDR3 nucleotides: TGTGCTAGTGGTCCGGGACAGGGTTACCATCAGCCCCAGCATTTT.

This clonotype was detected ten times or more. In nucleotides, the CDR3 is TGTGCCAGCAGTTACCTGAATTTAGGCAATCAGCCCCAGCATTTT. It specifies CASSYLNLGNQPQHF. The chain recombines TRBV6-2 or TRBV6-3 with TRBJ1-5; D gene ambiguous. Germline V gene data show CDR1 as MNHEY and CDR2 as SVGEGT. Between the trimmed V and J ends, which lost 2 bases and 2 bases, there was a span of 10 bases. This CDR3 has 15 residues.

This chain links TRBV6-1 with TRBJ2-3; no clear D gene. Trimming took off 7 bases at V and 6 bases at J, with 17 bases between the two ends. This CDR3 contains 14 residues. CDR1 is MNHNS, CDR2 SASEGT, per germline. Written as DNA, the CDR3 is TGTGCCAGCACCATGAATGGTGGCTTGGATACGCAGTATTTT. This codes for CASTMNGGLDTQYF.

This clonotype was recorded only once. V gene TRBV28 combines with J gene TRBJ2-5; either TRBD1 or TRBD2 may fit D (5 bases each). Germline V CDR1 and CDR2: MDHEN, SYDVKM. The CDR3 runs to 14 residues. Between the trimmed V and J ends, which lost 2 bases and 4 bases, there was a span of 11 bases. CDR3 sequence reads: CASSLNRDGETQYF. CDR3 nucleotide sequence: TGTGCCAGCAGTTTAAACCGGGACGGAGAGACCCAGTACTTC.

This rearrangement joins TRBV29-1 to TRBJ1-5; 10 bases are a match to TRBD1. Trimming took 6 bases from V and 0 from J; bases not matched to a gene: 5. The CDR3 runs to 15 residues. Germline V CDR1 and CDR2: SQVTM, ANQGSEA. The CDR3 loop reads CSVGQGKGSNQPQHF. CDR3 sequence (DNA): TGCAGCGTGGGACAGGGGAAGGGTAGCAATCAGCCCCAGCATTTT.